This is a list of T cell receptor beta chains from one sample in a study of cytomegalovirus exposure and HLA in healthy donors. Profiled with immunoSEQ multiplex PCR; TCRdb holds only in-frame clones, not every one. This repertoire shows about 110,000 clones, 65% to 85% found once; its top ten account for less than 2.5%. Sequenced: PBMCs. These receptors all stem from a man between 18 and 29 years old in good health and CMV-seronegative. The CDR3 runs from the conserved cysteine through the conserved F or W. A D gene is named only where the DNA matches it firmly. Expanded clones get a size class; other rows say once, few or many, or leave the size out.

>TRBJ2-3|TRBV9|-|TRBD2
CASSVTTGTTSFTDTQYF
TGTGCCAGCAGCGTCACTACCGGGACTACCAGCTTCACAGATACGCAGTATTTT
>TRBJ1-1|TRBV5-4|few|-
CASSLDGGVNTEAFF
TGTGCCAGCAGCTTGGACGGCGGGGTGAACACTGAAGCTTTCTTT
>TRBJ2-2|TRBV6-4|few|TRBD1
CASSDSNRGHAGELFF
TGTGCCAGCAGTGACTCAAACAGGGGGCATGCCGGGGAGCTGTTTTTT
>TRBJ2-2|TRBV19|-|TRBD1
CASRRTGTNTGELFF
TGTGCCAGTAGGAGGACAGGGACTAACACCGGGGAGCTGTTTTTT
>TRBJ2-1|TRBV5-1|-|-
CASSLGGGQQFF
TGCGCCAGCAGCTTGGGGGGAGGCCAGCAGTTCTTC
>TRBJ1-2|TRBV7-2|-|-
CASSWFGGGQSYGYTF
TGTGCCAGCAGCTGGTTTGGGGGGGGGCAGTCCTATGGCTACACCTTC
>TRBJ2-4|TRBV9|-|-
CASSVGGGQGRNIQYF
TGTGCCAGCAGCGTAGGGGGGGGGCAGGGTCGCAACATTCAGTACTTC
>TRBJ2-1|TRBV4-2|few|-
CASSRAGNEQFF
TGTGCCAGCAGCCGAGCGGGCAATGAGCAGTTCTTC
>TRBJ2-1|TRBV4-3|once|TRBD2
CASSQDYGTTYNEQFF
TGCGCCAGCAGCCAAGACTACGGGACTACCTACAATGAGCAGTTCTTC
>TRBJ1-3|TRBV6-1|-|TRBD1
CASSAEDRVFFGNTIYF
TGTGCCAGCAGTGCCGAAGACAGGGTCTTTTTTGGAAACACCATATATTTT
>TRBJ1-6|TRBV4-3|few|-
CASSQDPGRANSPLHF
TGCGCCAGCAGCCAAGATCCCGGGCGGGCGAATTCACCCCTCCACTTT
>TRBJ1-1|TRBV7-3|-|TRBD1
CASSLDDRVGTEAFF
TGTGCCAGCAGCCTAGACGACAGGGTTGGAACTGAAGCTTTCTTT
>TRBJ1-1|TRBV18|-|TRBD1
CASSRETGGWRSEAFF
TGTGCCAGCTCGCGAGAGACAGGGGGCTGGAGGTCTGAAGCTTTCTTT
>TRBJ1-2|TRBV6-5|-|-
CASSPGQNYGYTF
TGTGCCAGCAGCCCAGGCCAGAACTATGGCTACACCTTC
>TRBJ1-6|TRBV4-3|-|-
CASSQERRAHSPLHF
TGCGCCAGCAGCCAAGAGAGGAGGGCCCATTCACCCCTCCACTTT
>TRBJ2-7|TRBV19|-|-
CASSTGHGYEQYF
TGTGCCAGTAGTACTGGACACGGCTACGAGCAGTACTTC
>TRBJ2-3|TRBV5-1|-|TRBD1
CASSLVTGGTQYF
TGCGCCAGCAGCTTGGTTACAGGGGGGACGCAGTATTTT
>TRBJ2-1|TRBV5-1|-|TRBD1
CASSLDRGVSVGDNEQFF
TGCGCCAGCAGCTTGGACAGGGGAGTAAGTGTGGGGGACAATGAGCAGTTCTTC
>TRBJ2-3|TRBV29-1|-|-
CSVELSSTRYTDTQYF
TGCAGCGTTGAACTCTCTAGCACCCGATACACAGATACGCAGTATTTT
>TRBJ2-7|TRBV25-1|-|-
CASSEEAGPRTSYEQYF
TGTGCCAGCAGTGAGGAGGCTGGACCGAGGACCTCCTACGAGCAGTACTTC
>TRBJ2-7|TRBV6-5|once|-
CASSNRQGYEQYF
TGTGCCAGCAGCAACAGGCAGGGGTACGAGCAGTACTTC
>TRBJ1-1|TRBV4-3|-|TRBD1
CASSQGTGSTEAFF
TGCGCCAGCAGCCAAGGGACAGGATCTACTGAAGCTTTCTTT
>TRBJ2-3|TRBV9|once|TRBD1
CASSVGVGGVTDTQYF
TGTGCCAGCAGCGTAGGGGTAGGGGGCGTCACAGATACGCAGTATTTT
>TRBJ2-3|TRBV28|few|TRBD1
CASSAPGQGADTQYF
TGTGCCAGCAGTGCCCCGGGACAGGGGGCAGATACGCAGTATTTT
>TRBJ2-2|TRBV29-1|-|TRBD1
CSVDTGAGGELFF
TGCAGCGTTGATACAGGGGCGGGCGGGGAGCTGTTTTTT
>TRBJ2-7|TRBV9|-|-
CASSETGTPAYEQYF
TGTGCCAGCAGCGAGACCGGGACACCAGCCTACGAGCAGTACTTC
>TRBJ2-2|TRBV7-9|-|TRBD1
CASSSPQGVRDTGELFF
TGTGCCAGCAGCTCCCCACAGGGGGTTCGGGACACCGGGGAGCTGTTTTTT
>TRBJ2-7|TRBV9|-|-
CASSVGGFPYEQYF
TGTGCCAGCAGCGTAGGCGGGTTCCCCTACGAGCAGTACTTC
>TRBJ2-1|TRBV6-5|few|-
CASSYSGGRYNEQFF
TGTGCCAGCAGTTACTCCGGGGGTCGGTACAATGAGCAGTTCTTC
>TRBJ1-1|TRBV9|-|TRBD1
CASSGRQGSEAFF
TGTGCCAGCAGCGGCCGACAGGGCTCGGAAGCTTTCTTT
>TRBJ2-7|TRBV5-4|-|-
CASSLGPSEQYF
TGTGCCAGCAGCTTGGGACCTAGCGAGCAGTACTTC
>TRBJ2-5|TRBV4-2|few|TRBD2
CASSQDASGGAETQYF
TGTGCCAGCAGCCAAGACGCTAGCGGGGGGGCCGAGACCCAGTACTTC
>TRBJ2-3|TRBV28|-|TRBD1
CASRDRSTDTQYF
TGTGCCAGCCGGGACAGAAGCACAGATACGCAGTATTTT
>TRBJ1-2|TRBV11-2|-|-
CASSHSGSNYGYTF
TGTGCCAGCAGTCATAGCGGGTCTAACTATGGCTACACCTTC
>TRBJ1-1|TRBV23-1|-|-
CASENNTEAFF
TGCGCCAGTGAGAACAACACTGAAGCTTTCTTT
>TRBJ2-3|TRBV6-4|few|TRBD2
CASSEGGGGTDTQYF
TGTGCCAGCAGTGAAGGCGGGGGGGGAACAGATACGCAGTATTTT
>TRBJ1-5|TRBV10-2|-|-
CASSESGEDQPQHF
TGCGCCAGCAGTGAGTCGGGGGAGGATCAGCCCCAGCATTTT
>TRBJ1-1|TRBV14|-|TRBD1
CASSQGTGLNTEAFF
TGTGCCAGCAGCCAAGGGACAGGATTGAACACTGAAGCTTTCTTT
>TRBJ1-5|TRBV6-1|few|TRBD1
CASSEGQFSNQPQHF
TGTGCCAGCAGTGAGGGACAGTTTAGCAATCAGCCCCAGCATTTT
>TRBJ2-1|TRBV7-6|-|TRBD1
CASSLVRRTGYYNEQFF
TGTGCCAGCAGCTTAGTTAGGCGGACAGGGTACTACAATGAGCAGTTCTTC
>TRBJ1-1|TRBV9|-|-
CASSPTRRGARGNTEAFF
TGTGCCAGCAGCCCTACGAGGCGGGGGGCGAGGGGGAACACTGAAGCTTTCTTT
>TRBJ2-5|TRBV7-6|-|TRBD2
CASSLAAGGKQETQYF
TGTGCCAGCAGCTTAGCCGCGGGGGGGAAACAAGAGACCCAGTACTTC
>TRBJ1-2|TRBV4-3|-|TRBD1
CASSQETGGGGYTF
TGCGCCAGCAGCCAAGAGACAGGGGGCGGTGGCTACACCTTC
>TRBJ2-7|TRBV29-1|-|-
CSVRAGTYEQYF
TGCAGCGTTAGAGCAGGGACCTACGAGCAGTACTTC
>TRBJ2-7|TRBV27|-|TRBD2
CASSFGTSGDEQYF
TGTGCCAGCAGTTTTGGGACTAGCGGCGACGAGCAGTACTTC
>TRBJ1-1|TRBV20-1|-|-
CSASRGTEAFF
TGCAGTGCTAGTCGGGGGACTGAAGCTTTCTTT
>TRBJ1-5|TRBV19|once|TRBD1
CASSRTGSNQPQHF
TGTGCCAGTAGTCGGACAGGGTCCAATCAGCCCCAGCATTTT
>TRBJ2-1|TRBV9|-|TRBD1
CASSVDQGDEQFF
TGTGCCAGCAGCGTAGATCAGGGGGATGAGCAGTTCTTC
>TRBJ1-6|TRBV9|few|-
CASSEGGFDSPLHF
TGTGCCAGCAGCGAGGGGGGGTTTGATTCACCCCTCCACTTT
>TRBJ2-7|TRBV7-2|-|-
CASSLVRDGSYEQYF
TGTGCCAGCAGCTTAGTGAGGGACGGGAGCTACGAGCAGTACTTC
>TRBJ1-6|TRBV12-1|-|-
CASSPGQGHSPLHF
TGTGCCAGCAGCCCTGGACAGGGACATTCACCCCTCCACTTT
>TRBJ1-6|TRBV6-5|-|-
CASTGQTNSPLHF
TGTGCCAGCACAGGACAGACTAATTCACCCCTCCACTTT
>TRBJ1-1|TRBV18|-|-
CASSPLILNTEAFF
TGTGCCAGCTCACCACTAATCCTGAACACTGAAGCTTTCTTT
>TRBJ2-7|TRBV5-5|-|TRBD1
CASSLGTGTGEQYF
TGTGCCAGCAGCTTGGGGACAGGGACCGGCGAGCAGTACTTC
>TRBJ1-2|TRBV7-9|-|TRBD1
CASTSSGTGEGYTF
TGTGCCAGCACCTCTTCCGGGACAGGGGAGGGCTACACCTTC
>TRBJ1-2|TRBV19|-|-
CASSTRSNYGYTF
TGTGCCAGTAGCACTCGATCTAACTATGGCTACACCTTC
>TRBJ2-7|TRBV10-3|-|-
CAISETGQRDYEQYF
TGTGCCATCAGTGAGACAGGGCAACGAGACTACGAGCAGTACTTC
>TRBJ1-2|TRBV27|-|-
CASSLSGGGNYGYPF
TGTGCCAGCAGTTTATCGGGAGGGGGTAACTATGGCTACCCCTTC
>TRBJ1-1|TRBV7-6|few|-
CASSSTGLGNTEAFF
TGTGCCAGCAGCTCCACAGGGTTGGGGAACACTGAAGCTTTCTTT